This TCR beta chain was retrieved from a study of human thymus T cells. About this clone: Antigen: not known.

The study used thymus tissue resected during corrective heart surgery. Having corrective surgery for congenital heart defects, healthy Finnish infants were the ones who donated. This table comes from immunoSEQ multiplex PCR, and its TCRdb copy is limited to in-frame clones, with some not included. In the table there are 120,000 or so clones, around 94% of which are singletons. The study, taken as a whole, reports: V and J genes seemed to be used with bias in thymic and blood repertoires. Unrelated individuals reportedly shared highly overlapping thymic TCR repertoires.

The sequence was obtained from a boy less than two years old with a congenital heart defect but otherwise immunologically healthy. Sequenced input: thymus tissue.

The DNA of the CDR3 is TGTGCCTGGAGTGAAGGGAGGTATGAAAAACTGTTTTTT. Residues: CAWSEGRYEKLFF. The chain recombines TRBV30 with TRBJ1-4, with D unclear. Germline CDR1 is GTSNPN and CDR2 is SVGIG (reference sequence). The CDR3 has 13 residues. The V end lost 1 base, the J end lost 6 bases, and 9 bases lay between the germline ends.